What follows are 4 T cell receptor beta chains derived from one specimen sequenced in a study of T-cell memory formation after mild COVID-19. TCRdb processed the 5' RACE reads anew with MiXCR; each CDR3 protein has one entry. The data show 260,000 or so distinct CDR3 sequences, with 16% seen just once and around 20% held by the top ten. Sequences were obtained from PBMCs or a T cell subset sorted from them (not recorded which). The receptors were gathered from a man between 18 and 35 years old who had mild COVID-19 (a few samples of this study predate the infection). Cell type and time point are not known.

The genes are TRBV4-3 and TRBJ2-7; D assignment may be TRBD1 or TRBD2 (5 bases each). CDR3 length equals 8 residues. Germline assignment: CDR1 LGHNA and CDR2 YSLEER. Here the CDR3 reads CASRWGKV. CDR3 in DNA: TGCGCCTCAAGGTGGGGGAAGGTC.

This clonotype was counted between two and nine times. The V call is TRBV6-2 or TRBV6-3, the J call TRBJ2-7, with D maybe TRBD1 (6 bases). This CDR3 is 13 amino acids long. The V end lost 5 bases, the J end lost 6 bases, and 14 bases lay between the germline ends. Germline V gives CDR1 MNHEY, CDR2 SVGEGT. This chain's CDR3 is CASSGQQGVEQYV. The CDR3 DNA is TGTGCCAGCAGTGGTCAACAGGGCGTCGAGCAGTACGTC.

This chain connects TRBV4-1 to TRBJ1-1; 9 bases line up with TRBD1. V was clipped by 6 bases and J by 4 bases; unmatched bases: 9. Germline CDR1 is MGHRA and CDR2 is YSYEKL. This CDR3 region has 15 residues. CDR3 coding DNA: TGCGCCAGCAGACCAACACAGGGGGCGGTCACTGAAGCTTTCTTT. Its translation is CASRPTQGAVTEAFF.

The chain recombines TRBV11-2 with TRBJ2-1; the match to TRBD2 covers 9 bases. CDR1 SGHAT and CDR2 FQNNGV come from the germline V gene. V trimming: 3 bases; J trimming: 2 bases; junction bases outside the gene matches: 5. This CDR3 comprises 16 residues. DNA for the CDR3: TGTGCCAGCAGCTTCGTAGCGGGGGCAACCTACAATGAGCAGTTCTTC. Protein sequence: CASSFVAGATYNEQFF.